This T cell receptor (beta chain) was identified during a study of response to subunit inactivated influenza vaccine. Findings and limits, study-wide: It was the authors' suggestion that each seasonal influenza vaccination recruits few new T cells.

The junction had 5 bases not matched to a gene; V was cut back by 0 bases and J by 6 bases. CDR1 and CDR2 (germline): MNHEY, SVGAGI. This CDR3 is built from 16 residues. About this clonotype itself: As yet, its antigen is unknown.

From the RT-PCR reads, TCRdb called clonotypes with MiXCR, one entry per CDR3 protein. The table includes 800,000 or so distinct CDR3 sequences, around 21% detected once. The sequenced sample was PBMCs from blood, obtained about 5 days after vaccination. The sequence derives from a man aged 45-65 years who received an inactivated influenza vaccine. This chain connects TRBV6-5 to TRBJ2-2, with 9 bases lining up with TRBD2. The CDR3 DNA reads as TGTGCCAGCAGTTACTCGACGCTAGCGGGATCCGGGGAGCTGTTTTTT. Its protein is CASSYSTLAGSGELFF.